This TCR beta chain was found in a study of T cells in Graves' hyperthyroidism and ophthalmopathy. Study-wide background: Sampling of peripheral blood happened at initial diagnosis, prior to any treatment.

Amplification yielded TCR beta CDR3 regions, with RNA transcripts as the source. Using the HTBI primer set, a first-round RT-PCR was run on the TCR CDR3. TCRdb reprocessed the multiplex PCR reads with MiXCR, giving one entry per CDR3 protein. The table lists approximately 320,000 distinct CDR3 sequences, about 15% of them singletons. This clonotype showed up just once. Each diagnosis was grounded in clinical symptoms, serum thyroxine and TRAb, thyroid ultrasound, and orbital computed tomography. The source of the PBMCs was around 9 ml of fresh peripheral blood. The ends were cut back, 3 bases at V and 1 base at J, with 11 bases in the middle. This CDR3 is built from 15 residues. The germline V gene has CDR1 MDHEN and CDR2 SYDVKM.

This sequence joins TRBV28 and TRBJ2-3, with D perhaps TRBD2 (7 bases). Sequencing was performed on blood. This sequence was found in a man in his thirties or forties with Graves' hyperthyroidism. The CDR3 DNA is TGTGCCAGCAGTTTGGCCGGGGGGCGCACAGATACGCAGTATTTT. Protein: CASSLAGGRTDTQYF.